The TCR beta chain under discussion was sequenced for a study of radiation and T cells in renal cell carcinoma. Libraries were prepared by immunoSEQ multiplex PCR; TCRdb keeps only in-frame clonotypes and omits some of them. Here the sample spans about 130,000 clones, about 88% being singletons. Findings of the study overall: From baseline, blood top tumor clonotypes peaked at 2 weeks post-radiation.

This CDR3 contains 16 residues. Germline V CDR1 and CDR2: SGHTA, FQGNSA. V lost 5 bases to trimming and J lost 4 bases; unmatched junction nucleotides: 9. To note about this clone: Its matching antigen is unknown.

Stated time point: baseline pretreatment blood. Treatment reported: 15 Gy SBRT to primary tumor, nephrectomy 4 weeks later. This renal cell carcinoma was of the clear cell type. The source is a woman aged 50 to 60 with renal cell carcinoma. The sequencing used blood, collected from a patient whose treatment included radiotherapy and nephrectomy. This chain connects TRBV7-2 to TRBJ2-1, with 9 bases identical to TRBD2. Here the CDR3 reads CASSPRGLAGYNEQFF. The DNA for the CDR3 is TGTGCCAGCAGCCCCCGGGGGCTAGCGGGGTACAATGAGCAGTTCTTC.